The sample holds many counts of the clone carrying this TCR beta chain. The antigen remains unidentified. This record comes from a study of regulatory T cells in long-lasting Graves disease. Indicated time point: newly diagnosed GD, antithyroid drugs for less than 3 months. Scientists built the TCR library using RNA that was extracted from PBMCs. The collection involved drawing approximately 9 milliliters of peripheral blood into EDTA tubes. Arm-PCR of CDR3 regions and iRepertoire HTBI primers were the basis on which TCR beta libraries were built. TCRdb analysed the multiplex PCR reads with MiXCR anew, one entry per CDR3 protein. The table records around 250,000 distinct CDR3 sequences, 18% of them present only once. Findings and caveats of the study: When disease was persistent, TRBV28, TRBJ1-2 and TRBJ2-5 were the favored segments.

Germline CDR1 reads SGDLS; CDR2 reads YYNGEE. With 3 bases removed from V and 8 bases from J, the gap between germline ends came to 8 bases. This CDR3 region has 11 residues. The same data also went into a second study, on T cells in Graves' hyperthyroidism and ophthalmopathy. That paper states: An initial round of RT-PCR targeting the TCR CDR3 relied on the HTBI primer set.

Source: peripheral blood mononuclear cells (PBMCs), taken at new diagnosis, from a patient treated with antithyroid drugs. This chain connects TRBV9 to TRBJ1-2, with no clear D. The receptor's source is a woman aged 30 to 39 with Graves disease. The CDR3 DNA sequence: TGTGCCAGCAGCGCGAGCGGGGGCTACACCTTC. Amino acids: CASSASGGYTF.